Below, 3 T cell receptor beta chains from the same sample are listed, as sequenced in a study of blood T cells in healthy people across ages. With a J-beta primer mix and a sample-barcoded 5' primer, a second PCR ran roughly 6 to 11 cycles. TCRdb recomputed calls from the 5' RACE reads with MiXCR, one row per CDR3 protein. The data contain about 780,000 distinct CDR3 sequences, more than 35% of them singletons. The specimen sequenced was blood. Every receptor here comes from a man at least 80 years old in good health.

This clonotype appeared many times. The genes are TRBV7-2 and TRBJ2-7, with 8 bases identical to TRBD1. This CDR3 comprises 15 residues. The junction had 5 bases not matched to a gene; V was cut back by 2 bases and J by 2 bases. Germline values: CDR1 SGHTA, CDR2 FQGNSA. The CDR3, as DNA: TGTGCCAGCAGCTTACAAGACAGGGGAACCTACGAGCAGTACTTC. Translated, it gives CASSLQDRGTYEQYF.

The chain uses TRBV28 and TRBJ2-2; D might be TRBD1 or TRBD2, each matching 5 bases. V lost 4 bases, J lost 3 bases, and 18 bases lay in between. The CDR3 runs to 17 residues. Per germline, CDR1 MDHEN and CDR2 SYDVKM. CDR3 residues: CASSSGRRYEYTGELFF. In DNA, the CDR3 is TGTGCCAGCAGTTCGGGGCGGAGATACGAATACACCGGGGAGCTGTTTTTT.

The chain couples TRBV20-1 to TRBJ2-3, with D uncertain. CDR1 is DFQATT, CDR2 SNEGSKA, per germline (reference sequence). The CDR3 length is 13 residues. The V and J ends lost 1 base and 5 bases respectively, with 10 bases between them. For the CDR3, the DNA is TGCAGTGCTAGAGGAGTCTACCTAGATACGCAGTATTTT. This translates into CSARGVYLDTQYF.